Each of the 8 T cell receptor beta chains below was sequenced from the same sample in a study of blood T cell repertoires in COVID-19. The protocol was immunoSEQ multiplex PCR, while the TCRdb copy is restricted to in-frame clones and leaves out a portion. The table lists around 340,000 clones, over 70% of them singletons. Material: peripheral blood. These receptors were obtained from a man younger than 45 with active or convalescent COVID-19.

This chain joins TRBV19 and TRBJ2-5, with D maybe TRBD2 (6 bases). Germline lookup yields CDR1 LNHDA and CDR2 SQIVND (reference sequence). V was cut by 1 base and J by 5 bases, with 11 bases left in between. This CDR3 region has 14 residues. The CDR3 here is CASSIAGGVETQYF. DNA of the CDR3: TGTGCCAGTAGTATAGCTGGCGGGGTGGAGACCCAGTACTTC.

In its sample, this clone was seen once. J is TRBJ2-3 and V is TRBV28; 7 bases are a match to TRBD2. From germline, CDR1 is MDHEN and CDR2 SYDVKM. The CDR3 is made up of 16 amino acids. V dropped 2 bases and J dropped 0; count of bases not matched to a gene: 5. CDR3 nucleotides: TGTGCCAGCAGTTTACATAGCGGGCGAAGCACAGATACGCAGTATTTT. Translated: CASSLHSGRSTDTQYF. Together with reference TRBV28 and TRBJ2-3, the CDR3 gives the full variable domain: DVKVTQSSRYLVKRTGEKVFLECVQDMDHENMFWYRQDPGLGLRLIYFSYDVKMKEKGDIPEGYSVSREKKERFSLILESASTNQTSMYLCASSLHSGRSTDTQYFGPGTRLTVL.

The rearrangement joins TRBV11-2 to TRBJ2-2; 7 bases match TRBD1. The CDR3 runs 18 residues. After removal of 5 bases from V and 0 bases from J, the junction contained 12 bases not matched to a gene. Germline V CDR1 and CDR2: SGHAT, FQNNGV. CDR3 nucleotide sequence: TGTGCCAGCAGCGGTTACAGGGGACGTCTCGCGAACACCGGGGAGCTGTTTTTT. It specifies CASSGYRGRLANTGELFF.

The V and J genes are TRBV11-1 and TRBJ1-4; D not certain. The CDR3 spans 11 residues. Germline lookup yields CDR1 SGHAT and CDR2 FQDESV (reference sequence). The V gene lost 7 bases and the J gene lost 6 bases, with 6 bases spanning the gap. Here the CDR3 reads CASTFDEKLFF. CDR3 sequence (DNA): TGTGCCAGCACCTTCGATGAAAAACTGTTTTTT.

The chain employs TRBV7-3 and TRBJ1-2; TRBD1 matches 8 bases. V shed 5 bases and J 0 bases; nucleotides not matched to a gene: 5. This CDR3 is 15 amino acids long. CDR1 is SGHTA and CDR2 is FQGTGA in the germline V gene. The CDR3: CASSPRQGPNYGYTF. CDR3 nucleotide sequence: TGTGCCAGCAGCCCCCGACAGGGGCCTAACTATGGCTACACCTTC.

This chain joins TRBV10-1 and TRBJ2-1; D may be TRBD2 (6 bases). The CDR3 loop spans 16 amino acids. Germline V gene data show CDR1 as WNHNN and CDR2 as SYGVQD (reference sequence). Trimming removed 0 bases from V and 0 bases from J, with 9 bases in between. CDR3 in DNA: TGCGCCAGCAGTGAGTCGGGACTCAGCTCCTACAATGAGCAGTTCTTC. This codes for CASSESGLSSYNEQFF.

The chain joins TRBV5-1 to TRBJ2-3; TRBD1 matches 11 bases. This CDR3 is built from 17 residues. Germline lookup yields CDR1 SGHRS and CDR2 YFSETQ. The ends lost 4 bases at V and 4 bases at J; junction bases unmatched: 11. CDR3 sequence reads: CASSQVRDRGLADTQYF. In nucleotides, the CDR3 is TGCGCCAGCAGCCAAGTCCGGGACAGGGGGTTAGCAGATACGCAGTATTTT.

This chain connects TRBV28 to TRBJ1-1, with D tentatively TRBD1 (6 bases). Deletions cut 5 bases from V and 4 bases from J, with 14 bases between. The CDR3 runs 14 residues. Germline loops: CDR1 MDHEN, CDR2 SYDVKM. CDR3 in DNA: TGTGCCAGCAGTGTCCTCACAGGGAGCACTGAAGCTTTCTTT. It is translated as CASSVLTGSTEAFF.